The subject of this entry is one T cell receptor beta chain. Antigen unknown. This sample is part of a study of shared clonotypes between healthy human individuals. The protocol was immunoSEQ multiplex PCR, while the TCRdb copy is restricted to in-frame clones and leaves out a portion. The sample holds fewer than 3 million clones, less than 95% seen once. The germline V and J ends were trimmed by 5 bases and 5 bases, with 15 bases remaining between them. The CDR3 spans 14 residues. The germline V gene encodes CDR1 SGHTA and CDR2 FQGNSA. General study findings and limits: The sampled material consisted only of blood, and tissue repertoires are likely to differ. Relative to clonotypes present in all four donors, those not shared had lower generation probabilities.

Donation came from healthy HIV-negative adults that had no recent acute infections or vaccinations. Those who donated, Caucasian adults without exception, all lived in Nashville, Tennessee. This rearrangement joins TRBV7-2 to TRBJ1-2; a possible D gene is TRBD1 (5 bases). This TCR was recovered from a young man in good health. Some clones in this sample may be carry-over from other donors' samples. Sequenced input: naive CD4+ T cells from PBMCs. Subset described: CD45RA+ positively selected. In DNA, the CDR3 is TGTGCCAGCAGCACCCTGGCGGGGGGGTATGGCTACACCTTC. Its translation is CASSTLAGGYGYTF.